The 3 T cell receptor beta chains presented below share a single source sample, sequenced in a study of shared clonotypes between healthy human individuals. Naive CD8 cells lacked CD45RO and underwent positive selection for CCR7, leaving out terminally differentiated effector memory CD45RA+ cells. Produced via immunoSEQ multiplex PCR; TCRdb's table is partial and in-frame only. This table holds about 580,000 clones, roughly 98% found once. The specimen was naive CD8+ T cells sorted from blood. The receptors derive from a man aged 30 to 45 in good health.

This rearrangement joins TRBV7-9 to TRBJ2-2; D could derive from TRBD1 or TRBD2 (6 bases each). Trimming removed 3 bases at V and 0 bases at J, with 14 bases between. This CDR3 region has 17 residues. CDR1 and CDR2 (germline): SEHNR, FQNEAQ (reference sequence). CDR3 bases: TGTGCCAGCAGCTTCCCATTTGGGGGGCCGAACACCGGGGAGCTGTTTTTT. Its translation is CASSFPFGGPNTGELFF.

The V gene is TRBV5-1, the J gene TRBJ2-7; 7 bases line up with TRBD2. The germline gives CDR1 SGHRS, CDR2 YFSETQ. This CDR3 is 15 amino acids long. After removal of 4 bases from V and 3 bases from J, the junction contained 10 bases not matched to a gene. In DNA form, the CDR3 reads TGCGCCAGCAGCCCGATTGGGGAGGGAATCTACGAGCAGTACTTC. Protein: CASSPIGEGIYEQYF.

This sequence joins TRBV9 and TRBJ1-4; TRBD1 matches at 12 bases. J was trimmed by 2 bases and V by 4 bases; bases with no gene match: 6. Germline V gene data show CDR1 as SGDLS and CDR2 as YYNGEE. This CDR3 has 17 amino acids. The chain's CDR3 is CASSPGTGGLTNEKLFF. The CDR3 bases are TGTGCCAGCAGCCCAGGGACAGGGGGCCTGACTAATGAAAAACTGTTTTTT.